The rows below give T cell receptor beta chains drawn from one sample of a study of CD4 T cells in relation to SARS-CoV-2 and coronaviruses. The protocol was immunoSEQ multiplex PCR, while the TCRdb copy is restricted to in-frame clones and leaves out a portion. Of 37,000 or so clones in the sample, approximately 86% were seen once. Antigen specificity for these receptors is unknown. The sample comprised naive CD4+ T cells from PBMCs, cultured in vitro. The receptors originated from an adult with COVID-19. CDR3s include the opening cysteine and the closing phenylalanine or tryptophan. The D gene is left open where the match is weak. The size entry is marked missing in some rows and otherwise reads once, few, many or a size class.

D gene	V gene	clone size	J gene	CDR3 protein	CDR3 DNA
TRBD2	TRBV6-2/TRBV6-3	-	TRBJ2-5	CASSWGGVQETQYF	TGTGCCAGCAGTTGGGGAGGGGTCCAAGAGACCCAGTACTTC
-	TRBV5-1	-	TRBJ2-5	CASSNVLSRKTQYF	TGCGCCAGCAGTAACGTTCTGAGTAGAAAGACCCAGTACTTC
TRBD1	TRBV7-8	-	TRBJ1-2	CASSVRGPPLRGYTF	TGTGCCAGCAGCGTAAGGGGGCCTCCCCTACGTGGCTACACCTTC
-	TRBV3-1/TRBV3-2	-	TRBJ2-7	CASSRGSSSYEQYF	TGTGCCAGCAGCCGCGGGTCGAGCTCCTACGAGCAGTACTTC
TRBD2	TRBV6-2/TRBV6-3	-	TRBJ2-3	CASSYRVAGEDSDTQYF	TGTGCCAGCAGTTATAGGGTAGCGGGAGAGGACTCAGATACGCAGTATTTT
TRBD2	TRBV28	-	TRBJ2-7	CASKEGRREAFEEQYF	TGTGCCAGCAAGGAGGGTCGGCGGGAGGCATTTGAGGAGCAGTACTTC
-	TRBV30	-	TRBJ2-1	CAWRGLVVNEQFF	TGTGCCTGGAGGGGGTTAGTAGTGAATGAGCAGTTCTTC
TRBD2	TRBV5-1	-	TRBJ2-2	CASSVTGTSLVGELFF	TGCGCCAGCAGCGTCACCGGGACTAGTTTGGTCGGGGAGCTGTTTTTT
TRBD2	TRBV7-2	-	TRBJ2-7	CASSFGGSVAF	TGTGCCAGCAGCTTTGGCGGGAGTGTAGCCTTC
TRBD2	TRBV3-1/TRBV3-2	-	TRBJ2-5	CASSQGGAVAGEETQYF	TGTGCCAGCAGCCAAGGAGGTGCAGTAGCGGGAGAAGAGACCCAGTACTTC
TRBD2	TRBV28	-	TRBJ2-5	CASSSQVARIRLAAETQYF	TGTGCCAGCAGTTCCCAGGTCGCGAGAATACGACTAGCGGCAGAGACCCAGTACTTC
-	TRBV7-2	-	TRBJ2-7	CASSLAGAYFYEQYF	TGTGCCAGCAGCTTAGCGGGGGCCTATTTCTACGAGCAGTACTTC
TRBD1	TRBV2	-	TRBJ2-7	CASSATGQIYEQYF	TGTGCCAGCAGTGCCACGGGACAGATCTACGAGCAGTACTTC
-	TRBV7-9	-	TRBJ1-5	CASSLGQTGNQPQHF	TGTGCCAGCAGCTTAGGACAGACAGGCAATCAGCCCCAGCATTTT
TRBD2	TRBV11-2	-	TRBJ2-1	CASSSRTSGFLNEQFF	TGTGCCAGCAGCTCGCGGACTAGCGGGTTCCTCAATGAGCAGTTCTTC
-	TRBV3-1/TRBV3-2	-	TRBJ2-1	CASSQGVEQFF	TGTGCCAGCAGCCAAGGTGTTGAGCAGTTCTTC
TRBD2	TRBV5-4	-	TRBJ2-3	CASSLGLTSGTGGDTQYF	TGTGCCAGCAGCTTGGGCTTGACTAGCGGGACAGGCGGAGATACGCAGTATTTT
-	TRBV28	-	TRBJ2-3	CASSSSRGSSTDTQYF	TGTGCCAGCAGTTCCTCCAGGGGTTCTAGCACAGATACGCAGTATTTT
TRBD1	TRBV6-5	-	TRBJ1-6	CASTMTGGDSPLHF	TGTGCCAGCACAATGACAGGGGGCGATTCACCCCTCCACTTT
-	TRBV3-1/TRBV3-2	-	TRBJ2-1	CASSPWSRNYNEQFF	TGTGCCAGCAGCCCGTGGTCCCGTAACTACAATGAGCAGTTCTTC
-	TRBV6-5	-	TRBJ2-7	CASSPSYEQYF	TGTGCCAGCAGCCCCTCCTACGAGCAGTACTTC
-	TRBV24-1	-	TRBJ1-5	CATSDSGRGDGQPQHF	TGTGCCACCAGTGATTCCGGCCGGGGCGACGGTCAGCCCCAGCATTTT
TRBD1	TRBV19	few	TRBJ1-3	CASRGDRDFPGNTIYF	TGTGCCAGTAGAGGGGACAGGGATTTCCCTGGAAACACCATATATTTT
-	TRBV27	few	TRBJ2-7	CASSRQDTSYEQYF	TGTGCCAGCAGCAGACAGGACACCTCCTACGAGCAGTACTTC
-	TRBV7-8	-	TRBJ2-6	CASTPYRSKAGANVLTF	TGTGCCAGCACCCCATACAGATCGAAGGCTGGGGCCAACGTCCTGACTTTC
-	TRBV28	-	TRBJ2-7	CASSFPSSYEQYF	TGTGCCAGCAGTTTCCCTAGCTCCTACGAGCAGTACTTC
-	TRBV18	-	TRBJ1-6	CASSPGATLNSPLHF	TGTGCCAGCTCACCAGGGGCGACTCTTAATTCACCCCTCCACTTT
-	TRBV30	-	TRBJ2-7	CAWRNSYEQYF	TGTGCCTGGAGAAATTCCTACGAGCAGTACTTC
-	TRBV27	few	TRBJ2-5	CASSSRDGRFETQYF	TGTGCCAGCAGTTCCCGGGACGGTAGGTTCGAGACCCAGTACTTC
-	TRBV24-1	-	TRBJ1-5	CATSASGGGYSNQPQHF	TGTGCCACCAGTGCTTCAGGAGGCGGCTATAGCAATCAGCCCCAGCATTTT
TRBD2	TRBV4-3	-	TRBJ2-1	CASSRGAGGAPGNEQFF	TGCGCCAGCAGCCGTGGAGCGGGAGGGGCTCCCGGGAATGAGCAGTTCTTC
TRBD2	TRBV10-3	-	TRBJ2-1	CAISPGLAGYNEQFF	TGTGCCATCAGTCCGGGACTAGCGGGATACAATGAGCAGTTCTTC
-	TRBV30	-	TRBJ2-1	CAWNVGSRVYNEQFF	TGTGCCTGGAACGTCGGGAGTAGGGTGTACAATGAGCAGTTCTTC
TRBD1	TRBV19	-	TRBJ2-7	CASSMGQGERLEQYF	TGTGCCAGTAGTATGGGACAGGGGGAACGTCTGGAGCAGTACTTC
-	TRBV28	-	TRBJ2-4	CASNSWGNIQYF	TGTGCCAGCAATTCCTGGGGAAACATTCAGTACTTC
TRBD2	TRBV18	-	TRBJ2-1	CASSPRLAGVGWNEQFF	TGTGCCAGCTCACCACGCCTAGCGGGAGTCGGGTGGAATGAGCAGTTCTTC
-	TRBV10-1	-	TRBJ2-5	CASTGLTQETQYF	TGCGCCAGCACTGGGCTGACCCAAGAGACCCAGTACTTC
TRBD2	TRBV7-9	-	TRBJ2-5	CASSSIRREGSQYF	TGTGCCAGCAGCTCAATACGGCGGGAGGGGTCCCAGTACTTC
TRBD2	TRBV19	-	TRBJ2-1	CASSSSIAGGPNEQFF	TGTGCCAGTAGTAGCTCCATAGCGGGAGGGCCCAATGAGCAGTTCTTC
TRBD2	TRBV7-2	-	TRBJ2-2	CASSRGVAANTGELFF	TGTGCCAGCAGCCGGGGGGTAGCGGCCAACACCGGGGAGCTGTTTTTT